Given below is one T cell receptor beta chain in context. Its cognate antigen is unknown. A read error may account for a junction end that differs from germline. These data are taken from a study of vaccination effects on CD4 cells after COVID-19. Generated by immunoSEQ multiplex PCR, the TCRdb table keeps only in-frame clones and is missing some. Of tens of thousands of clones in the sample, around two thirds were seen once. The CDR3 length is 12 residues. Study-wide results and limits: Long after vaccination, the clones induced by infection and by vaccine shrank markedly in size.

Antigen-specific CD4+ T cells were expanded with viral peptide pools in the ViraFEST assay before sequencing. Culturing for about 10 days preceded CD4+ T cell isolation. The person's infection with SARS-CoV-2, confirmed by PCR, took place between March and December 2020. This receptor was taken from a human donor who had a prior SARS-CoV-2 infection. Sequencing used CD4+ T cells from PBMCs cultured with a peptide pool, obtained before COVID-19 vaccination. V gene TRBV12-3 or TRBV12-4 combines with J gene TRBJ1-1; 8 bases agree with TRBD1. CDR3 nucleotide sequence: TGTGCCAGCAGTTCGGGGACAGGTCGGAAGGGGTTT. Its translation: CASSSGTGRKGF.